Included here is one TCR beta chain sequence, with context. Its antigen is not identified. One entry per CDR3 protein results from TCRdb running MiXCR on the 5' RACE reads. Among more than 1.5 million distinct CDR3 sequences, under 35% were seen once, and the ten largest hold about 0.3%. This specimen comes from a study of identical twins. General study findings and limits: Interpretation of the results relied on cross-sectional statistical analysis and not on following the same donors. Insertions ran lower in abundant cord blood beta clonotypes, though not in memory repertoires.

The sequenced sample was cord blood. This TCR came from a newborn girl in good health.

The CDR3 sequence: CASSEAGTGYQGYTF. The DNA for the CDR3 is TGCGCCAGCAGCGAGGCCGGGACAGGGTATCAGGGCTACACCTTC. This sequence joins TRBV10-2 and TRBJ1-2, with TRBD1 identical over 9 bases. In germline, CDR1 is WSHSY, CDR2 SAAADI. This CDR3 region has 15 residues. V was clipped by 6 bases and J by 8 bases; unmatched bases: 13.